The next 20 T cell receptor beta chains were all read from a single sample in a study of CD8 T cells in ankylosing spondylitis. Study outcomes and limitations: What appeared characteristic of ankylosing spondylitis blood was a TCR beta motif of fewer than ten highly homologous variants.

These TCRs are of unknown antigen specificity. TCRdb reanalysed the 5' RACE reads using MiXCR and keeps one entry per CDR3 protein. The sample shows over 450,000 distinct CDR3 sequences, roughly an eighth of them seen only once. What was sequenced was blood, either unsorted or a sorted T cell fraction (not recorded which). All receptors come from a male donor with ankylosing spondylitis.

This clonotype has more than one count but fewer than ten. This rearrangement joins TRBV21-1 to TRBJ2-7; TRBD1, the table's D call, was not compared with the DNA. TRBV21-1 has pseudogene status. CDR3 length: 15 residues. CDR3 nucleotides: TGTGCCAGCAGCACCCCGGACAGGGGCTCCTACGAGCAGTACGTC. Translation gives CASSTPDRGSYEQYV.

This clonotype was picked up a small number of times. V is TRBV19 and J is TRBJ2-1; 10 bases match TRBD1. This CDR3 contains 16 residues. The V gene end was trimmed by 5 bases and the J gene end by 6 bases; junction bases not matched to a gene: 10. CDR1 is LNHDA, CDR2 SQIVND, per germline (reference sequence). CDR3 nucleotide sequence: TGTGCCAGTAGTGTCCTTGGGGACAGGGGACGCAATGAGCAGTTCTTC. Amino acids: CASSVLGDRGRNEQFF.

As DNA, the CDR3 is TGTGCCAGCAGCCGGACAGATAACATTCAGTACTTC. Its protein is CASSRTDNIQYF. The chain carries TRBV7-9 and TRBJ2-4, with D possibly TRBD1 on 6 matching bases. Germline CDR1 SEHNR, CDR2 FQNEAQ (reference sequence). Trimming cost V 5 bases and J 7 bases, with 9 bases left between them. The CDR3 length is 12 residues.

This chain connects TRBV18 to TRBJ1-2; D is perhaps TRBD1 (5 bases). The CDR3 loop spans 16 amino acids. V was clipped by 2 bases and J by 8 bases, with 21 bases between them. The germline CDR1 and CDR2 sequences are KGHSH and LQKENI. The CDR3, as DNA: TGTGCCAGCTCACCATCGGGGCGACCGAGCGCCGAAGGCTACACCTTC. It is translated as CASSPSGRPSAEGYTF.

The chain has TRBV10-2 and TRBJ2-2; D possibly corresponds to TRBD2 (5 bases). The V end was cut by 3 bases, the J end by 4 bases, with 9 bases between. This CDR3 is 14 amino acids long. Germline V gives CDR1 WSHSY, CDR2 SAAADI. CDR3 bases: TGCGCCAGCAGTGATATGGGGAGCACCGGGGAGCTGTTTTTT. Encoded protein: CASSDMGSTGELFF.

The chain's CDR3 is CASSQGPGGQTQYF. DNA for the CDR3: TGTGCCAGCAGCCAAGGTCCGGGAGGGCAGACCCAGTACTTC. The rearrangement uses TRBV3-1 and TRBJ2-5; TRBD2 agrees at 8 bases. After removal of 1 base from V and 6 bases from J, the junction contained 4 bases not matched to a gene. Germline V lookup: CDR1 LGHDT, CDR2 YNNKEL (reference sequence). This CDR3 is 14 amino acids long.

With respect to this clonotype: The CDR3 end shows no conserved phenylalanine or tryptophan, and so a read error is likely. This CDR3 reads CASSQEGLAGGTFYNEQFS. The CDR3 coding sequence is TGTGCCAGCAGCCAAGAGGGACTAGCGGGAGGGACCTTCTACAATGAGCAGTTCTCC. The gene calls are TRBV3-1 and TRBJ2-1; 16 bases fit TRBD2. With 0 bases clipped from V and 3 bases from J, the junction kept 5 bases outside the gene matches. This CDR3 comprises 19 residues. CDR1 and CDR2 (germline): LGHDT, YNNKEL (reference sequence).

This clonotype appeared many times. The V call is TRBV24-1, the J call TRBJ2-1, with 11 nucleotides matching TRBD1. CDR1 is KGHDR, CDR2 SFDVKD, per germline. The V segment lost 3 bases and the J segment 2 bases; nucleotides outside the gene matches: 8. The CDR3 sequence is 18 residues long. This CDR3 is CATSDAMGQGVTYNEQFF. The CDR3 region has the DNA TGTGCCACCAGTGATGCAATGGGACAGGGGGTAACCTACAATGAGCAGTTCTTC.

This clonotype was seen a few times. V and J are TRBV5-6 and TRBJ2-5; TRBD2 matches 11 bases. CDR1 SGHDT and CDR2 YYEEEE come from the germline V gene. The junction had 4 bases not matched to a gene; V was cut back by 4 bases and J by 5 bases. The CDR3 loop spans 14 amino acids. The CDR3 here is CASSTSGSGETQYF. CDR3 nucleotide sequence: TGTGCCAGCAGCACTAGCGGGAGCGGGGAGACCCAGTACTTC.

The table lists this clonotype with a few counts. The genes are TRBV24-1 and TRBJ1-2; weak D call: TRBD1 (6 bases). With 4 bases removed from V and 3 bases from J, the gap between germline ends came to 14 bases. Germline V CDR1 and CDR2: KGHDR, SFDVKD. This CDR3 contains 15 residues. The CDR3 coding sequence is TGTGCCACCAGTGACCACAGTCCAGGGGACTATGGCTACACCTTC. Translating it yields CATSDHSPGDYGYTF.

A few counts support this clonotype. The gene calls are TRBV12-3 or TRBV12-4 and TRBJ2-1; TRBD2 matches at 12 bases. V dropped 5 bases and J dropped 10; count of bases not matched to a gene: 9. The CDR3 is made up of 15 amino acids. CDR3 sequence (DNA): TGTGCCAGCAGTACGACCGGGACTAGCGGGCTGGAGCAGTTCTTC. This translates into CASSTTGTSGLEQFF.

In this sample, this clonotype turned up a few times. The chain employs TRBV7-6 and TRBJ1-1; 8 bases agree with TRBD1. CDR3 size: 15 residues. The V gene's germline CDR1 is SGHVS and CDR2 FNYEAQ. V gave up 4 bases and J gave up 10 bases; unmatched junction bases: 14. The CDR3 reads CASSSTDRGEGGAFF. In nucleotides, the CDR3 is TGTGCCAGCAGCTCGACCGACAGGGGCGAAGGGGGAGCTTTCTTT. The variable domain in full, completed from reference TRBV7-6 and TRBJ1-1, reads GAGVSQSPRYKVTKRGQDVALRCDPISGHVSLYWYRQALGQGPEFLTYFNYEAQQDKSGLPNDRFSAERPEGSISTLTIQRTEQRDSAMYRCASSSTDRGEGGAFFGQGTRLTVV.

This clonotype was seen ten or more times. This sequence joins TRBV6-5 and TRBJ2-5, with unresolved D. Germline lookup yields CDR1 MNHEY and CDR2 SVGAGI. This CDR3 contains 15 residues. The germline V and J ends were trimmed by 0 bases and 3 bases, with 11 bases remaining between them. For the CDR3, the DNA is TGTGCCAGCAGTTACTCGAATAGGGCTAAAGAGACCCAGTACTTC. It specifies CASSYSNRAKETQYF.

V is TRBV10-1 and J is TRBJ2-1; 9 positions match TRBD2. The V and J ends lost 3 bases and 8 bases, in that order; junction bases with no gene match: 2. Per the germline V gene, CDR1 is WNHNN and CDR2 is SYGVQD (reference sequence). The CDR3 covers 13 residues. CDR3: CASSEGTSYEQFF. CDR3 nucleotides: TGCGCCAGCAGTGAAGGGACTAGCTATGAGCAGTTCTTC.

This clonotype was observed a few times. Here the CDR3 reads CASRPGTRPTSEQYF. The CDR3 DNA is TGTGCCAGCAGACCCGGGACTCGTCCGACCTCCGAGCAGTACTTC. V and J are TRBV27 and TRBJ2-7; D possibly corresponds to TRBD2 (6 bases). Germline V gene sequence: CDR1 MNHEY, CDR2 SMNVEV (reference sequence). The CDR3 runs 15 residues. Trimming pared 6 bases from V and 6 bases from J, leaving 21 bases between.

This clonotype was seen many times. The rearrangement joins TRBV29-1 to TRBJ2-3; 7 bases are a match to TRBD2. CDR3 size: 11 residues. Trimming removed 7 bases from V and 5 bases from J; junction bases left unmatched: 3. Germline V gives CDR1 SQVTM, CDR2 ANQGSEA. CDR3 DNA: TGCAGCGGCGGGAGAGGAGATACGCAGTATTTT. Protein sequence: CSGGRGDTQYF.

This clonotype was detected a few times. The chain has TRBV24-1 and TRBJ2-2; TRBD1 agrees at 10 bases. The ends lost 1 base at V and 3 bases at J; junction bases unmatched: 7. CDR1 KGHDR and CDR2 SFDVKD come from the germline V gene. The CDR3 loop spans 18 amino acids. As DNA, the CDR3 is TGTGCCACCAGTGATTTAAAAACCGGGACAGGGGACACCGGGGAGCTGTTTTTT. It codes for CATSDLKTGTGDTGELFF.

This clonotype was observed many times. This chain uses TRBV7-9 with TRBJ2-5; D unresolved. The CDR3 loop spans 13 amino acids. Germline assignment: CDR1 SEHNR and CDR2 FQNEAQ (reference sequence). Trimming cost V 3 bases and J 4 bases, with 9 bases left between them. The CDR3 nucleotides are TGTGCCAGCAGCTTCCCCCCCGCAGAGACCCAGTACTTC. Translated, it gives CASSFPPAETQYF.

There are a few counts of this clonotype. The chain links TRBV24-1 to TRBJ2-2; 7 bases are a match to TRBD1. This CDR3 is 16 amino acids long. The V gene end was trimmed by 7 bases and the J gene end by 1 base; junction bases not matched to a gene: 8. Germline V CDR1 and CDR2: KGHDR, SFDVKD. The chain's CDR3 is CATSPYRGMNTGELFF. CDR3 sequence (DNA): TGTGCCACCAGCCCGTACAGGGGCATGAACACCGGGGAGCTGTTTTTT.

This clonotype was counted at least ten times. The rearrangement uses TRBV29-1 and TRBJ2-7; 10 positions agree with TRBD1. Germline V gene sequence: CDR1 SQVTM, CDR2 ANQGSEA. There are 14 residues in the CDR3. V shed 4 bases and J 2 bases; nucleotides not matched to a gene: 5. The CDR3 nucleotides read TGCAGCGTTGCGAAGGGGACAGGGGCCTACGAGCAGTACTTC. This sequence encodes CSVAKGTGAYEQYF.